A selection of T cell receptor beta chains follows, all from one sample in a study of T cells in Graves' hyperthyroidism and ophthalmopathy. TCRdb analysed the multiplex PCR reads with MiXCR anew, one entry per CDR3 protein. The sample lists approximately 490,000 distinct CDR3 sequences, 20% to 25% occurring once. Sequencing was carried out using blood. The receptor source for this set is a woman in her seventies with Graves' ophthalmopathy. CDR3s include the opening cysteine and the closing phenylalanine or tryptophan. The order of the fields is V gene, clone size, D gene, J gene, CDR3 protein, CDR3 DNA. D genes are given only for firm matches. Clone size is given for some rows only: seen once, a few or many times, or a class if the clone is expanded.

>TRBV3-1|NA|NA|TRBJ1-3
CASSSGGANTIYF
TGTGCCAGCAGCAGCGGGGGGGCTAACACCATATATTTT
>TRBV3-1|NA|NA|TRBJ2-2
CASSQSGGELFF
TGTGCCAGCAGCCAGAGTGGCGGGGAGCTGTTTTTT
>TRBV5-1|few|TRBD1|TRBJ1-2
CASSSSGQGAVDYGYTF
TGCGCCAGCAGCTCGAGTGGACAGGGGGCGGTCGACTATGGCTACACCTTC
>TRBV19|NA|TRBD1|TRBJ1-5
CASSSQGVQPQHF
TGTGCCAGTAGTTCGCAGGGGGTTCAGCCCCAGCATTTT
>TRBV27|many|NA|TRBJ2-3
CASSLKVGENAKADTQYF
TGTGCCAGCAGTTTGAAGGTGGGAGAAAACGCGAAAGCAGATACGCAGTATTTT
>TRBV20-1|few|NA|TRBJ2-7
CSATGLYEQYF
TGCAGTGCTACGGGACTCTACGAGCAGTACTTC
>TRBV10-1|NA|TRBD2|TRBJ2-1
CASSESWTGGEQFF
TGCGCCAGCAGTGAGTCATGGACGGGAGGGGAGCAGTTCTTC
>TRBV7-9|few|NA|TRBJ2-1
CASSAYHEQFF
TGTGCCAGCAGCGCTTACCATGAGCAGTTCTTC
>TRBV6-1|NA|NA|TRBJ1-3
CASSPFGSGNTIYF
TGTGCCAGCAGTCCGTTTGGCTCTGGAAACACCATATATTTT
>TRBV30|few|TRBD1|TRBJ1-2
CASPGQGMIGYTF
TGTGCCTCGCCGGGACAGGGTATGATCGGCTACACCTTC
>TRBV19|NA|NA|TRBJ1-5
CASSSVNSNQPQHF
TGTGCCAGTAGTAGTGTGAATAGCAATCAGCCCCAGCATTTT
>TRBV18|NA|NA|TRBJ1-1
CASSSPVGRAEAFF
TGTGCCAGCTCGAGCCCGGTAGGGAGGGCTGAAGCTTTCTTT
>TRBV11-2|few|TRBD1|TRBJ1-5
CASSLGRDRAHQPQHF
TGTGCCAGCAGCTTAGGCCGGGACAGGGCGCATCAGCCCCAGCATTTT
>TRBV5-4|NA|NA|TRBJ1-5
CATAAGNNQPQHF
TGTGCCACGGCGGCGGGGAACAATCAGCCCCAGCATTTT
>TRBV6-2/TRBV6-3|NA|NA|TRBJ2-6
CASRRGSSGANVLTF
TGTGCCAGCAGAAGGGGAAGCTCTGGGGCCAACGTCCTGACTTTC
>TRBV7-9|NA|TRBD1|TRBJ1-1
CASSSTGGGSTEAFF
TGTGCCAGCAGCTCGACAGGGGGCGGGAGCACTGAAGCTTTCTTT
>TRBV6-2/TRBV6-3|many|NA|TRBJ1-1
CASSYWGNTEAFF
TGTGCCAGCAGCTACTGGGGGAACACTGAAGCTTTCTTT
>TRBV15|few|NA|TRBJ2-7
CATSRVRGRYEQYF
TGTGCCACCAGCAGAGTTCGGGGCAGGTACGAGCAGTACTTC